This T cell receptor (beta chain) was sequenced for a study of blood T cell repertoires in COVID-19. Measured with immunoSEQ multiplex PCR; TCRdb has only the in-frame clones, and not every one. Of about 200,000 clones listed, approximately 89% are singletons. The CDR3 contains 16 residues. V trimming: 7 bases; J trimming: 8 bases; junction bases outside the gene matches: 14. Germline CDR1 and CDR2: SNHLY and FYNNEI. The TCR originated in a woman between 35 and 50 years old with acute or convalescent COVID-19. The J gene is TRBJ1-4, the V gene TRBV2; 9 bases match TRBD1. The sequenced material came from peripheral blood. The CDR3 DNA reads TGTGCCAGCATCCCCCCAAAGGGACAGGGTCCCGAAAAACTGTTTTTT. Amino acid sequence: CASIPPKGQGPEKLFF.